One and the same sample provided the 8 T cell receptor beta chains below, sequenced in a study of blood T cell repertoires in COVID-19. This table comes from immunoSEQ multiplex PCR, and its TCRdb copy is limited to in-frame clones, with some not included. The sample holds 150,000 to 200,000 clones, over 75% seen once. The sample was PBMCs or T cells enriched from blood (not recorded which). All receptors derive from a young woman who had recovered from COVID-19.

This clone was observed once. The rearrangement joins TRBV7-9 to TRBJ2-7; 10 bases are a match to TRBD2. Per the germline V gene, CDR1 is SEHNR and CDR2 is FQNEAQ (reference sequence). The CDR3 is 13 amino acids. V shed 4 bases and J 12 bases; nucleotides not matched to a gene: 9. The CDR3 DNA reads TGTGCCAGCAGCTCCGGGACTAGCGCACACGGGTACTTC. This encodes CASSSGTSAHGYF.

V and J are TRBV9 and TRBJ1-4; TRBD1 matches 8 bases. V gave up 3 bases and J gave up 5 bases; unmatched junction bases: 6. This CDR3 is built from 15 residues. The germline gives CDR1 SGDLS, CDR2 YYNGEE. DNA for the CDR3: TGTGCCAGCAGCGAGACGACAGGGGCCAATGAAAAACTGTTTTTT. This gives the protein CASSETTGANEKLFF.

The chain links TRBV4-1 to TRBJ2-7; TRBD2 aligns across 14 bases. Germline lookup yields CDR1 MGHRA and CDR2 YSYEKL. V lost 1 base to trimming and J lost 0 bases; unmatched junction nucleotides: 5. The CDR3 runs 18 residues. DNA of the CDR3: TGCGCCAGCAGCCAAGCCAAGGGACTAGCGGGAGACTCCTACGAGCAGTACTTC. The encoded protein is CASSQAKGLAGDSYEQYF.

V usage is TRBV2 and J usage is TRBJ2-2, with 9 bases matching TRBD2. The junction had 10 bases not matched to a gene; V was cut back by 7 bases and J by 4 bases. The CDR3 runs to 16 residues. Germline V lookup: CDR1 SNHLY, CDR2 FYNNEI. As DNA, the CDR3 is TGTGCCAGCACCGATGAGACTAGCGGCCCCACCGGGGAGCTGTTTTTT. Protein product: CASTDETSGPTGELFF.

Concerning this clone itself: The sample has other DNA sequences that encode this CDR3 too. This chain links TRBV5-1 with TRBJ2-5, with D unresolved. CDR3 size: 13 residues. In germline, CDR1 is SGHRS, CDR2 YFSETQ. The germline V and J ends were trimmed by 0 bases and 1 base, with 4 bases remaining between them. Here the CDR3 DNA reads TGCGCCAGCAGCTTGGGGCCCCAAGAGACCCAGTACTTC. This translates into CASSLGPQETQYF. The full variable domain, rest sourced from reference TRBV5-1 and TRBJ2-5, is KAGVTQTPRYLIKTRGQQVTLSCSPISGHRSVSWYQQTPGQGLQFLFEYFSETQRNKGNFPGRFSGRQFSNSRSEMNVSTLELGDSALYLCASSLGPQETQYFGPGTRLLVL.

This clone has just a few counts. This chain joins TRBV5-1 and TRBJ1-1; D gene uncertain. Germline V gene lookup returns CDR1 SGHRS and CDR2 YFSETQ. The CDR3 totals 15 residues. V was cut by 1 base and J by 11 bases, with 21 bases left in between. Written as DNA, the CDR3 is TGCGCCAGCAGCTTGTATCGGGAGGGATCCCTCGGGGCTTTCTTT. Protein product: CASSLYREGSLGAFF.

Worth noting for this clone: The same CDR3 can be traced to other DNA sequences in this sample. J is TRBJ1-5 and V is TRBV28; D is ambiguous. CDR3 length equals 12 residues. Germline values: CDR1 MDHEN, CDR2 SYDVKM. Trimming stripped 3 bases from V and 6 bases from J, with 6 bases between. For the CDR3, the DNA is TGTGCCAGCAGTTTTAGTGTTCAGCCCCAGCATTTT. Protein sequence: CASSFSVQPQHF.

V and J are TRBV5-6 and TRBJ1-2; 7 bases line up with TRBD1. There are 15 residues in the CDR3. Germline loops: CDR1 SGHDT, CDR2 YYEEEE. V dropped 5 bases and J dropped 0; count of bases not matched to a gene: 7. The CDR3 DNA is TGTGCCAGCAGGTACCTACAGGGGACTAACTATGGCTACACCTTC. It specifies CASRYLQGTNYGYTF.